Each of the 15 T cell receptor beta chains below was sequenced from the same sample in a study of OX40 agonist ivuxolimab in advanced cancers. Sequenced by immunoSEQ multiplex PCR; TCRdb stores in-frame clones only, minus some. The data hold about 93,000 clones, with 90% to 95% observed a single time. The sample consisted of CD4+ or CD8+ T cells sorted from blood, taken in a trial of the OX40 agonist ivuxolimab. These receptors came from an adult with an advanced solid tumor such as melanoma, head and neck, liver or kidney cancer.

The V gene is TRBV5-1, the J gene TRBJ2-3, with TRBD1 as a possible D gene (6 bases). V lost 1 base and J lost 2, with 8 bases in between. The germline V gene has CDR1 SGHRS and CDR2 YFSETQ. The CDR3 has 14 amino acids. As DNA, the CDR3 is TGCGCCAGCAGCTTGCCGGGACACACAGATACGCAGTATTTT. It translates to CASSLPGHTDTQYF.

This chain links TRBV11-2 with TRBJ2-7; 10 bases map to TRBD2. Germline CDR1 reads SGHAT; CDR2 reads FQNNGV. The CDR3 runs to 14 residues. Germline trimming cut 6 bases from V and 3 bases from J; bases unmatched to any gene: 5. The DNA for the CDR3 is TGTGCCAGCAGTCACGGACTAGCGGTCTACGAGCAGTACTTC. It codes for CASSHGLAVYEQYF.

The chain recombines TRBV2 with TRBJ2-5; D is ambiguous. This CDR3 is 13 amino acids long. The germline gives CDR1 SNHLY, CDR2 FYNNEI. Trimming removed 3 bases at V and 1 base at J, with 6 bases between. CDR3 loop: CASSEGRQETQYF. The CDR3, as DNA: TGTGCCAGCAGTGAGGGCCGCCAAGAGACCCAGTACTTC.

The chain links TRBV11-2 to TRBJ2-3; D tentatively reads TRBD1 or TRBD2 (6 bases each). Germline values: CDR1 SGHAT, CDR2 FQNNGV. V lost 1 base and J 3 bases, leaving 11 bases between the germline ends. This CDR3 spans 15 amino acids. The CDR3 DNA sequence: TGTGCCAGCAGCTTAGGGCAGGGGAGGACAGATACGCAGTATTTT. This translates into CASSLGQGRTDTQYF.

V usage is TRBV11-2 and J usage is TRBJ1-5; D call uncertain. V was cut by 1 base and J by 3 bases, with 7 bases left in between. From germline, CDR1 is SGHAT and CDR2 FQNNGV. The CDR3 has 14 residues. DNA for the CDR3: TGTGCCAGCAGCTTAGGAGGCTTCAATCAGCCCCAGCATTTT. Its protein is CASSLGGFNQPQHF.

This clone turned up a few times. This chain joins TRBV30 and TRBJ2-5, with 7 positions matching TRBD1. Unmatched junction bases numbered 4, after V lost 1 base and J lost 5 bases. The length of the CDR3 is 13 residues. CDR1 GTSNPN and CDR2 SVGIG come from the germline V gene (reference sequence). CDR3 bases: TGTGCCTGGAGTGCTACAGGGGTTGAGACCCAGTACTTC. Its protein product is CAWSATGVETQYF.

The chain is built from TRBV7-9 and TRBJ2-7; TRBD1 aligns across 8 bases. Germline lookup yields CDR1 SEHNR and CDR2 FQNEAQ (reference sequence). Unmatched junction bases numbered 3, after V lost 5 bases and J lost 0 bases. CDR3 length: 14 residues. CDR3 DNA: TGTGCCAGCAGCCAGGGACAGGCCTCCTACGAGCAGTACTTC. This encodes CASSQGQASYEQYF.

This clone has only one observation. This chain joins TRBV18 and TRBJ2-7, with 13 bases aligning to TRBD2. The CDR3 is made up of 15 amino acids. Germline lookup yields CDR1 KGHSH and CDR2 LQKENI. Trimming at V came to 3 bases and at J to 7 bases, leaving 6 bases not matched to a gene. The chain's CDR3 is CASSPRTSGSGEQYF. The DNA of the CDR3 is TGTGCCAGCTCACCCCGGACTAGCGGGAGTGGGGAGCAGTACTTC.

The genes are TRBV11-2 and TRBJ1-1, with D perhaps matching TRBD1 (5 bases). CDR1 is SGHAT, CDR2 FQNNGV, per germline. CDR3 size: 16 residues. V shed 1 base and J shed 5 bases, with 17 bases lying between them. The CDR3 here is CASSLAGTGIFTEAFF. The CDR3 region has the DNA TGTGCCAGCAGCTTAGCGGGTACAGGAATCTTTACTGAAGCTTTCTTT.

The CDR3 DNA reads TGTGCCAGCAGCACGTCTCAGGGGAGCAATCAGCCCCAGCATTTT. Amino acids: CASSTSQGSNQPQHF. The J gene is TRBJ1-5, the V gene TRBV7-2, with D perhaps matching TRBD1 (6 bases). Germline CDR1 is SGHTA and CDR2 is FQGNSA. Trimming removed 5 bases at V and 1 base at J, with 12 bases between. This CDR3 comprises 15 residues. Full variable domain (missing parts from reference TRBV7-2 and TRBJ1-5): GAGVSQSPSNKVTEKGKDVELRCDPISGHTALYWYRQSLGQGLEFLIYFQGNSAPDKSGLPSDRFSAERTGGSVSTLTIQRTQQEDSAVYLCASSTSQGSNQPQHFGDGTRLSIL.

This rearrangement joins TRBV6-1 to TRBJ2-1; D is possibly TRBD1 or TRBD2 (5 bases each). Germline CDR1 and CDR2: MNHNS and SASEGT. V lost 3 bases and J 0 bases, leaving 9 bases between the germline ends. CDR3 length: 15 amino acids. CDR3 loop: CASSEGPSSYNEQFF. CDR3 sequence (DNA): TGTGCCAGCAGTGAGGGACCCAGCTCCTACAATGAGCAGTTCTTC.

In regard to this clone: Germline and junction disagree at one end, which may indicate a read error. This chain uses TRBV27 with TRBJ2-7; 9 nucleotides agree with TRBD1. This CDR3 is 14 amino acids long. Germline lookup yields CDR1 MNHEY and CDR2 SMNVEV (reference sequence). The CDR3 nucleotides are TGTGCCAGCAGTTTAGGGGACAGGGCTTACGTGCAGTACTTC. Its protein product is CASSLGDRAYVQYF.

This clone was seen just once. As DNA, the CDR3 is TGTGCCTGGAGGGCAGGACAGTACTACGAGCAGTACTTC. Its protein product is CAWRAGQYYEQYF. V usage is TRBV30 and J usage is TRBJ2-7; D might be TRBD1 (6 bases). The V end lost 3 bases, the J end lost 3 bases, and 12 bases lay between the germline ends. This CDR3 is built from 13 residues. Per germline, CDR1 GTSNPN and CDR2 SVGIG (reference sequence).

The chain carries TRBV18 and TRBJ1-1; D gene ambiguous. There are 14 residues in the CDR3. Germline loops: CDR1 KGHSH, CDR2 LQKENI. Deletions cut 6 bases from V and 4 bases from J, with 15 bases between. For the CDR3, the DNA is TGTGCCAGCTCGTTGTACGAACGAAGCACTGAAGCTTTCTTT. Its translation: CASSLYERSTEAFF.

Comments on this clone: The same CDR3 is also encoded by other DNA sequences in this sample. The chain combines TRBV27 with TRBJ2-7, with unresolved D. The CDR3 length is 11 residues. Germline V gives CDR1 MNHEY, CDR2 SMNVEV (reference sequence). V lost 3 bases and J lost 6, with 6 bases in between. CDR3 coding DNA: TGTGCCAGCAGTTTTCTGGGCGAGCAGTACTTC. Its protein is CASSFLGEQYF.